One sample yielded the 3 T cell receptor beta chains listed below, sequenced in a study of beta chain features in type 1 diabetes. Expressed TCRB transcripts got sequenced, as all isolated RNA was reverse transcribed. Produced via immunoSEQ multiplex PCR; TCRdb's table is partial and in-frame only. The profile shows fewer than 650,000 clones, around 16% of them singletons. Sample: naive CD4+ T cells from blood. The receptors were gathered from a man aged 18 to 35 in good health.

The chain uses TRBV29-1 and TRBJ2-2, with a weak D call TRBD2 (5 bases). The V gene's germline CDR1 is SQVTM and CDR2 ANQGSEA. Trimming cost V 7 bases and J 1 base, with 13 bases left between them. The CDR3 extends over 14 amino acids. The CDR3 coding sequence is TGCAGCGCAACGGGAACTTGGAACACCGGGGAGCTGTTTTTT. Translated, it gives CSATGTWNTGELFF.

In regard to this clone: The same CDR3 can be traced to other DNA sequences in this sample. The chain carries TRBV9 and TRBJ2-2; a weak D match, TRBD2 (6 bases). The V end was cut by 0 bases, the J end by 2 bases, with 11 bases between. This CDR3 has 16 amino acids. Germline-derived CDR1 and CDR2 are SGDLS and YYNGEE. In nucleotides, the CDR3 is TGTGCCAGCAGCGTAGGCCCTAGCGCAAACACCGGGGAGCTGTTTTTT. Translating gives CASSVGPSANTGELFF.

The chain combines TRBV6-5 with TRBJ2-3, with D tentatively TRBD2 (7 bases). V shed 5 bases and J shed 0 bases, with 12 bases lying between them. CDR1 MNHEY and CDR2 SVGAGI come from the germline V gene. The CDR3 runs 15 residues. CDR3 region: CASSRGGRSTDTQYF. The CDR3 bases are TGTGCCAGCAGTAGGGGGGGGCGTAGCACAGATACGCAGTATTTT.